Here is one T cell receptor (beta chain) with its context. Its matching antigen is unknown. Method: immunoSEQ multiplex PCR; TCRdb's copy keeps in-frame clones and lacks some. The data show approximately 2,200,000 clones, just over 90% seen once. Terminally differentiated effector memory CD45RA+ cells were excluded from the naive CD8 cells, which were CD45RO-negative and positively selected for CCR7. The sample comes from a study of shared clonotypes between healthy human individuals. Findings and caveats of the study: Memory subsets generally showed smaller estimated richness than naive subsets did.

From germline, CDR1 is SGHRS and CDR2 YFSETQ. The CDR3 has 17 residues. V lost 1 base, J lost 10 bases, and 26 bases lay in between. The chain employs TRBV5-1 and TRBJ1-1; D gene ambiguous. The TCR sequence derives from a man aged 18 to 29 in good health. Some clones in this sample may be carry-over from other donors' samples. Sequenced input: naive CD8+ T cells from PBMCs. The CDR3 region has the DNA TGCGCCAGCAGCTTGAGAGTTATTGAGGGTCCAGTGAACCGAGCTTTCTTT. Translation gives CASSLRVIEGPVNRAFF. The full variable domain, completed using reference TRBV5-1 and TRBJ1-1, is KAGVTQTPRYLIKTRGQQVTLSCSPISGHRSVSWYQQTPGQGLQFLFEYFSETQRNKGNFPGRFSGRQFSNSRSEMNVSTLELGDSALYLCASSLRVIEGPVNRAFFGQGTRLTVV.